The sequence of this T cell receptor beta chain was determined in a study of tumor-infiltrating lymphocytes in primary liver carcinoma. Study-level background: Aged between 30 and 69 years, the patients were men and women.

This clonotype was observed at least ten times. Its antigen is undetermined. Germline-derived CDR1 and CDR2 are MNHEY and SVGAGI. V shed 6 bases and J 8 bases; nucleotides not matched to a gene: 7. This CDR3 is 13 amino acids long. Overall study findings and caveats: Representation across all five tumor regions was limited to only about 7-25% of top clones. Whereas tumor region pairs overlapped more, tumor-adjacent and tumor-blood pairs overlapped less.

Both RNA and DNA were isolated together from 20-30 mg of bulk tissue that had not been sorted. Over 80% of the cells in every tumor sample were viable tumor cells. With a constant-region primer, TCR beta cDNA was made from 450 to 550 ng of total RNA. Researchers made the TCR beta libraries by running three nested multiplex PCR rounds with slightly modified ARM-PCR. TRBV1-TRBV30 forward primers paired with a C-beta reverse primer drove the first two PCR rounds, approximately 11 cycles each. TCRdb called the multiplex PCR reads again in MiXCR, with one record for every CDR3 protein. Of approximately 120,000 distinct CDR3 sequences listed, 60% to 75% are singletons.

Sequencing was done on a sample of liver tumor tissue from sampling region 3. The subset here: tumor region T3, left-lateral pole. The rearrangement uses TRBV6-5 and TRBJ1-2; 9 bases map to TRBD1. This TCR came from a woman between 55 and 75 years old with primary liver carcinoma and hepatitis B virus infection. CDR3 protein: CASRNRDREGYTF. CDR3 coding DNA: TGTGCCAGCAGGAACCGGGACAGGGAAGGCTACACCTTC.